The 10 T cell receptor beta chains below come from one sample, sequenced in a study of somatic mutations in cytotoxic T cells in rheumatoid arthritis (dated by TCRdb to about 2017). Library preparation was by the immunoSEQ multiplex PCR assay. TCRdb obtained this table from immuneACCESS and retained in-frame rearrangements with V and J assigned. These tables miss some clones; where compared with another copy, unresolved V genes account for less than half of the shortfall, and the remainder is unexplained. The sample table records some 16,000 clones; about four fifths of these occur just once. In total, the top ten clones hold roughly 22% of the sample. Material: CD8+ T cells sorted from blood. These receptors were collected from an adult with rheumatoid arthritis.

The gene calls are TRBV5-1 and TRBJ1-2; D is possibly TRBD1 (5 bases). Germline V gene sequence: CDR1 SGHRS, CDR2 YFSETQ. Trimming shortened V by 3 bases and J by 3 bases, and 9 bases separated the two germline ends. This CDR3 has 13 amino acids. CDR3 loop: CASSWTPDYGYTF. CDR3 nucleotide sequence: TGCGCCAGCAGCTGGACACCGGACTATGGCTACACCTTC.

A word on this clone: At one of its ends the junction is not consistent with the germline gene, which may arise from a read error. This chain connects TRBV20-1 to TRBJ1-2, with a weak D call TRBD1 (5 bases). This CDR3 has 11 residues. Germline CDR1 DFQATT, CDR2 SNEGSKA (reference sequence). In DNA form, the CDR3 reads TGCAGTGCTAGATGGGCGACAGCGGTGCCTTTC. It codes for CSARWATAVPF.

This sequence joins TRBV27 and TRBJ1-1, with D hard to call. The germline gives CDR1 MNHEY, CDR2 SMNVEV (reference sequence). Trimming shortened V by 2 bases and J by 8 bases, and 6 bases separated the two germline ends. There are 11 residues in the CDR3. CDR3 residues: CASSLGQEAFF. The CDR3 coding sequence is TGTGCCAGCAGTTTAGGTCAGGAAGCTTTCTTT.

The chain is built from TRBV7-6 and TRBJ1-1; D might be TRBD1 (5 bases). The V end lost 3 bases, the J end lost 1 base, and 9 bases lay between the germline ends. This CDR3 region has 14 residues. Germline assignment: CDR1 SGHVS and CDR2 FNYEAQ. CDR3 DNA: TGTGCCAGCAGCTTTGGGACCACGAACACTGAAGCTTTCTTT. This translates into CASSFGTTNTEAFF.

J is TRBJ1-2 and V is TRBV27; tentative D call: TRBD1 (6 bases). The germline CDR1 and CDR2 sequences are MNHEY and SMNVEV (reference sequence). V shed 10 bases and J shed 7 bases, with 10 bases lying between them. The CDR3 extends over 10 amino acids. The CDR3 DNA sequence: TGTGCCATCTACAGGGTTGGCTACACCTTC. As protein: CAIYRVGYTF.

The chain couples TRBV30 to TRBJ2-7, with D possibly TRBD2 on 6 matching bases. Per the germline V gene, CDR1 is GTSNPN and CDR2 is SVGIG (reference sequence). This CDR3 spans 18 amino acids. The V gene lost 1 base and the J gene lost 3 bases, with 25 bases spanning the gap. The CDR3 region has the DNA TGTGCCTGGAGTGCAGGACGGGAGCGGTACTACTACTACTACGAGCAGTACTTC. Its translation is CAWSAGRERYYYYYEQYF.

This chain's CDR3 is CASSMSQQETQYF. The CDR3 DNA is TGTGCCAGTAGTATGAGTCAGCAAGAGACCCAGTACTTC. The chain links TRBV19 to TRBJ2-5; D is undetermined. Looked up from germline, CDR1 is LNHDA and CDR2 is SQIVND (reference sequence). This CDR3 has 13 residues. V was pared by 3 bases and J by 2 bases, with 7 bases between. The complete variable domain, with remaining parts taken from reference TRBV19 and TRBJ2-5, reads DGGITQSPKYLFRKEGQNVTLSCEQNLNHDAMYWYRQDPGQGLRLIYYSQIVNDFQKGDIAEGYSVSREKKESFPLTVTSAQKNPTAFYLCASSMSQQETQYFGPGTRLLVL.

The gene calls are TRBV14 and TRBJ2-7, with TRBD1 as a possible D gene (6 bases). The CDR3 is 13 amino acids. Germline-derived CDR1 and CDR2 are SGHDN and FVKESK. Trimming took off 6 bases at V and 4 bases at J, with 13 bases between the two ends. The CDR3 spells CASSSLGGYEQYF. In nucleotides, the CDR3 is TGTGCCAGCAGTAGTCTAGGGGGTTACGAGCAGTACTTC.

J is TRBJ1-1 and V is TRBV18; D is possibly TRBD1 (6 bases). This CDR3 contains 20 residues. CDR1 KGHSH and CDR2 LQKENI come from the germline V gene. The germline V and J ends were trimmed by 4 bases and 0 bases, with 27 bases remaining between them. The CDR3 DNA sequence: TGTGCCAGCTCACTAAAAGGGGGGGTCATTCTCCATTCCATGAACACTGAAGCTTTCTTT. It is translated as CASSLKGGVILHSMNTEAFF.

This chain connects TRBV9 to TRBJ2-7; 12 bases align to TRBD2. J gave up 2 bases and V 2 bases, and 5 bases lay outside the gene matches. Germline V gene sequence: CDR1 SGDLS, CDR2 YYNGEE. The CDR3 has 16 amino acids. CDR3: CASSVSSGRVPYEQYF. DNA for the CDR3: TGTGCCAGCAGCGTCTCTAGCGGGAGGGTCCCCTACGAGCAGTACTTC.